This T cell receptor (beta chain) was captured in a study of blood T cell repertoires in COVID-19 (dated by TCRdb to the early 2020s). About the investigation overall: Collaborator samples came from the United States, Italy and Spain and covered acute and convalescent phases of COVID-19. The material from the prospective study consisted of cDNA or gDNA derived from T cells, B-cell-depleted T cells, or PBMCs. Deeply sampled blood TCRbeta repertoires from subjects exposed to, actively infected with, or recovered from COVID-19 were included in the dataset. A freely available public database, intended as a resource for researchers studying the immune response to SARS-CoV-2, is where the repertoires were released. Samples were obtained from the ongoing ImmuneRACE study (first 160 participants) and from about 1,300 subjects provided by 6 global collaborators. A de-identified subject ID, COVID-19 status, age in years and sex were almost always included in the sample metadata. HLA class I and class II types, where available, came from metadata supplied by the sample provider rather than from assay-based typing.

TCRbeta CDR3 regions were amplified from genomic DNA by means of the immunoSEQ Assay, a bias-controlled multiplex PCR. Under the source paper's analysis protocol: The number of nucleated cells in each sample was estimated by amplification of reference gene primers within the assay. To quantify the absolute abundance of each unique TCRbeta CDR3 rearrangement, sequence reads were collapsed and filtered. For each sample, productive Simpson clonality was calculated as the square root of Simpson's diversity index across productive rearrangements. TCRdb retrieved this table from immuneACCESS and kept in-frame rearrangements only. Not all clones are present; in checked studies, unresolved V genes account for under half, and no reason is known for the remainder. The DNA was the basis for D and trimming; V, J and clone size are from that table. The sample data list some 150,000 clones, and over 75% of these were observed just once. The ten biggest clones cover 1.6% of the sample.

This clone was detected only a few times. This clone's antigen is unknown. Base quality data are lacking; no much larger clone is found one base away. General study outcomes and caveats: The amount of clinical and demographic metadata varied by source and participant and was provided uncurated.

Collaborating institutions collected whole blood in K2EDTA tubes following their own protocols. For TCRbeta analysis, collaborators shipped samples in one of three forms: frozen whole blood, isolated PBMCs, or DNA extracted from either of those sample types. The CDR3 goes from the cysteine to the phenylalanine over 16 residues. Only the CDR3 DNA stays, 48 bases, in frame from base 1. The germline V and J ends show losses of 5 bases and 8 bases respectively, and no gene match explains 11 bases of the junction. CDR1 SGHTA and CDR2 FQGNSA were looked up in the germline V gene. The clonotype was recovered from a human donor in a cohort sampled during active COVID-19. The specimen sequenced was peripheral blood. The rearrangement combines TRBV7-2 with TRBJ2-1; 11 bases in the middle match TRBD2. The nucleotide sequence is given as TGTGCCAGCAGCCTAGGGGGACTAGCGGCGTGGGATGAGCAGTTCTTC. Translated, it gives CASSLGGLAAWDEQFF.